The 11 T cell receptor beta chains in this list originate from one sample, sequenced in a study of regulatory T cells in long-lasting Graves disease. Described time point: persistent/refractory GD, antithyroid drugs over 5 years with positive TRAb. Making the TCR library involved RNA that had been extracted from PBMCs. Arm-PCR of CDR3 regions with iRepertoire HTBI primers generated TCR beta libraries. MiXCR, run by TCRdb on the multiplex PCR reads, gives a single entry per CDR3 protein. The table lists 350,000 to 450,000 distinct CDR3 sequences, less than 25% of them singletons. The sequences come from peripheral blood mononuclear cells (PBMCs), collected when the disease was refractory, from a patient treated with antithyroid drugs. The receptor source for this set is a female donor with Graves disease.

The V gene is TRBV7-9, the J gene TRBJ2-7; D not certain. V shed 1 base and J shed 9 bases, with 13 bases lying between them. The CDR3 is 13 amino acids. Germline V gene lookup returns CDR1 SEHNR and CDR2 FQNEAQ (reference sequence). The CDR3 bases are TGTGCCAGCAGCTTAGGCGTGGGGAACGTGCAGTACTTC. It specifies CASSLGVGNVQYF.

The J gene is TRBJ1-1, the V gene TRBV28; no reliable D call. The CDR3 extends over 14 amino acids. From germline, CDR1 is MDHEN and CDR2 SYDVKM. V was pared by 6 bases and J by 6 bases, with 17 bases between. The CDR3 DNA is TGTGCCAGCAGCCGCTCGGAAGGGATCGCTGAAGCTTTCTTT. Its protein product is CASSRSEGIAEAFF.

On this clonotype itself: A clone one base away is much larger, so this may be a read error. The chain couples TRBV6-2 or TRBV6-3 to TRBJ1-2; D unresolved. The V gene's germline CDR1 is MNHEY and CDR2 SVGEGT. The CDR3 totals 15 residues. This CDR3 is CVSSYEEEKYYGYTF. The CDR3, as DNA: TGTGTCAGCAGTTATGAGGAAGAGAAGTACTATGGCTACACCTTC.

In its sample, this clonotype was seen many times. V gene TRBV2 combines with J gene TRBJ2-7; 8 bases fit TRBD2. The germline V gene has CDR1 SNHLY and CDR2 FYNNEI. CDR3 length equals 15 residues. Trimming took 2 bases from V and 1 from J; bases not matched to a gene: 4. CDR3 DNA sequence: TGTGCCAGCAGTGAAACAGCGGGAGTGTCCTACGAGCAGTACTTC. This translates into CASSETAGVSYEQYF. The entire variable domain, with the rest obtained from reference TRBV2 and TRBJ2-7, is as follows: EPEVTQTPSHQVTQMGQEVILRCVPISNHLYFYWYRQILGQKVEFLVSFYNNEISEKSEIFDDQFSVERPDGSNFTLKIRSTKLEDSAMYFCASSETAGVSYEQYFGPGTRLTVT.

The chain joins TRBV19 to TRBJ2-7; 12 bases are shared with TRBD1. The germline V gene has CDR1 LNHDA and CDR2 SQIVND (reference sequence). Trimming removed 0 bases from V and 6 bases from J; junction bases left unmatched: 6. There are 16 residues in the CDR3. CDR3 nucleotides: TGTGCCAGTAGTATAGATTGGGACAGGGGGCGCGTCGAGCAGTACTTC. Translating gives CASSIDWDRGRVEQYF.

There are a few counts of this clonotype. V is TRBV7-2 and J is TRBJ2-2, with 10 bases lining up with TRBD1. The CDR3 loop spans 14 amino acids. V gave up 8 bases and J gave up 5 bases; unmatched junction bases: 5. Germline V gene lookup returns CDR1 SGHTA and CDR2 FQGNSA. The CDR3 DNA follows: TGTGCCAGCGGGGACAGGGGACTTACCGGGGAGCTGTTTTTT. It encodes CASGDRGLTGELFF.

This clonotype was recorded many times. V and J are TRBV20-1 and TRBJ1-4; tentatively, D is TRBD1 (5 bases). CDR1 and CDR2 (germline): DFQATT, SNEGSKA (reference sequence). Trimming left V 1 base short and J 5 bases short, with 17 bases between. CDR3 length: 16 residues. The CDR3 DNA follows: TGCAGTGCTAGAGTGGTTCGGGACGGAGTAAATGAAAAACTGTTTTTT. Translated: CSARVVRDGVNEKLFF.

There are many counts of this clonotype. This CDR3 reads CASRYWEGRAYEQYF. The DNA for the CDR3 is TGCGCCAGCAGGTATTGGGAGGGTCGCGCCTACGAGCAGTACTTC. The chain combines TRBV5-1 with TRBJ2-7; 7 nucleotides line up with TRBD2. CDR1 and CDR2 from the germline V gene are SGHRS and YFSETQ. V shed 5 bases, J shed 2 bases, and the junction held 10 bases outside the gene matches. The CDR3 length is 15 residues.

The chain combines TRBV20-1 with TRBJ1-5, with D maybe TRBD1 (5 bases). The CDR3 is 14 residues long. CDR1 and CDR2 (germline): DFQATT, SNEGSKA (reference sequence). The V end lost 6 bases, the J end lost 3 bases, and 15 bases lay between the germline ends. The CDR3 is CSAGAAGNNQPQHF. The CDR3 DNA sequence: TGCAGTGCCGGGGCCGCGGGGAACAATCAGCCCCAGCATTTT.

This clonotype was seen repeatedly, ten times or more. The chain combines TRBV3-1 with TRBJ2-5, with D possibly being TRBD2 (6 bases). Deletions cut 1 base from V and 0 bases from J, with 6 bases between. Germline V CDR1 and CDR2: LGHDT, YNNKEL (reference sequence). The CDR3 consists of 14 residues. The CDR3 DNA sequence: TGTGCCAGCAGCCAAGGACTAGACCAAGAGACCCAGTACTTC. Encoded protein: CASSQGLDQETQYF.

This clonotype was counted between two and nine times. The rearrangement links TRBV10-3 to TRBJ1-5; 7 bases are shared with TRBD1. Germline values: CDR1 ENHRY, CDR2 SYGVKD. The CDR3 has 14 amino acids. The ends lost 4 bases at V and 4 bases at J; junction bases unmatched: 4. CDR3 in amino acids: CAISAAGGNQPQHF. The CDR3 DNA reads TGTGCCATCAGTGCGGCAGGGGGGAATCAGCCCCAGCATTTT.